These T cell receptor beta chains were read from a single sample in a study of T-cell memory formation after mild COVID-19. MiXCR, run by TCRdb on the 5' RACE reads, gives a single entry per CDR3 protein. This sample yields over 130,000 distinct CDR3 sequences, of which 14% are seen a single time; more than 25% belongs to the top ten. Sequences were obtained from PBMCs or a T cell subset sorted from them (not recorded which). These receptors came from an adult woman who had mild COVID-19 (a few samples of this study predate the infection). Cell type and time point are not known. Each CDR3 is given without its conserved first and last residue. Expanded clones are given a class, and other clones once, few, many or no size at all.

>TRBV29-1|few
SVEDPGEMNFNEQF
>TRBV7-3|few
ASSLNYFDRDRVERHRDTQY
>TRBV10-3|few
AISGSGVEGYGYT
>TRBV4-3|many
ASSQGALGSGYEQY
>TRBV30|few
AWSPDREWGETQY
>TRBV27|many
ASSLSSSASSYEQY
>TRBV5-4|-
ASSLTGENIQY
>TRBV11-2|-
ASSLLENSNSYEQY
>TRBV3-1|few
ASSQEASGRPPYEQY
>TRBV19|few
ASSIGTRTTDTQY
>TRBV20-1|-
SASDSGLTYEQY
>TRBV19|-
ASSITLDSSYEQY
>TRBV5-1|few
ASSARTEPSVGTQY
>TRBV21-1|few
ASSEKRTGRPFYGYT
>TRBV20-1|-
SATLPGTSGRDQETQY
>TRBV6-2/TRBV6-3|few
ASSSRLADNNEQF
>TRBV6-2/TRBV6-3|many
ASSRPAVDSTRVTIEQF
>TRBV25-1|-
ASSEDRGYLSGYT
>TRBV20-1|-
SAWTGDSTDTQY
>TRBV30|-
AWSVPNNEQF
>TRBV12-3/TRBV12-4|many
ASHTWTGLVSTDTQY
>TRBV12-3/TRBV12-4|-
ASSLAWLAGGSSYNEQF
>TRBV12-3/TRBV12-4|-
ASSHGAIAGELF
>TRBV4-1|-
ASSQDRTGRRTDTQY
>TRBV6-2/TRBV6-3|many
ASSYSAWSSYEQY
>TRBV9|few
ASSVVRGLETEAF
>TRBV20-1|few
SPLDRNTGELF